These 2 T cell receptor beta chains share one sample of origin, sequenced in a study of control samples from healthy donors and cancer patients. The data were produced by immunoSEQ multiplex PCR, yet TCRdb's version contains in-frame clones alone and is incomplete. The sample yields about 69,000 clones, 89% seen once. Sequenced sample: PBMCs. Source of these receptors: a man in his 60s with colorectal cancer.

The V gene is TRBV3-1 (or the pseudogene TRBV3-2), the J gene TRBJ1-3, with D unclear. The ends were cut back, 1 base at V and 0 bases at J, with 13 bases in the middle. Germline V CDR1 and CDR2: LGHDT, YNNKEL (reference sequence). This CDR3 has 17 amino acids. In DNA, the CDR3 is TGTGCCAGCAGCCAAGGATCGCAGGTCGACTCTGGAAACACCATATATTTT. Translation gives CASSQGSQVDSGNTIYF.

The gene calls are TRBV6-5 and TRBJ1-2, with a weak D call TRBD1 (6 bases). Germline V gene data show CDR1 as MNHEY and CDR2 as SVGAGI. This CDR3 has 13 residues. The V gene lost 7 bases and the J gene lost 1 base, with 10 bases spanning the gap. The CDR3 region is CASTMDSNYGYTF. The CDR3 DNA sequence: TGTGCCAGCACCATGGACAGTAACTATGGCTACACCTTC.